This T cell receptor beta chain was documented in a study of a mutant IDH1 vaccine in newly diagnosed glioma. Turning to the study itself: Vaccine administration was initiated 4-6 weeks following radiotherapy alone, or with temozolomide cycles.

With regard to this clone: What it binds is unknown.

Noted time point: week 11, during vaccination. Topical imiquimod accompanied each vaccine dose, which consisted of 300 ug of mutant IDH1 20-mer peptide. Sequencing was performed with immunoSEQ multiplex PCR; in TCRdb, only in-frame clones are kept and a portion is missing. The sample has 50,000 to 65,000 clones, around 85% seen once. The germline gives CDR1 SEHNR, CDR2 FQNEAQ (reference sequence). The V gene end was trimmed by 6 bases and the J gene end by 7 bases; junction bases not matched to a gene: 10. The CDR3 loop spans 16 amino acids. The receptor comes from a woman between 50 and 59 years old with glioma. Sequenced here: PBMCs, sampled from a glioma patient whose treatment included an IDH1 peptide vaccine. The rearrangement uses TRBV7-9 and TRBJ2-2, with 11 bases matching TRBD1. The DNA for the CDR3 is TGTGCCAGCAGAAGTCCGGGACAGGGGGTCGACGGGGAGCTGTTTTTT. Protein sequence: CASRSPGQGVDGELFF.